The 18 T cell receptor beta chains below come from one sample, sequenced in a study of T cells in Graves' hyperthyroidism and ophthalmopathy. TCR beta CDR3 sequences were amplified from RNA transcripts. TCR CDR3 underwent first-round RT-PCR with the HTBI primer set. TCRdb re-called the multiplex PCR reads through MiXCR, storing one row per CDR3 protein. The table includes about 720,000 distinct CDR3 sequences, roughly 15% detected once. The source material was blood. These receptors came from a man younger than 35 with Graves' hyperthyroidism.

The chain employs TRBV5-1 and TRBJ2-7, with TRBD2 identical over 9 bases. The germline CDR1 and CDR2 sequences are SGHRS and YFSETQ. This CDR3 contains 15 residues. V lost 0 bases to trimming and J lost 4 bases; unmatched junction nucleotides: 5. In DNA, the CDR3 is TGCGCCAGCAGCTTGGACCCAGCGGGAGGATACGAGCAGTACTTC. It codes for CASSLDPAGGYEQYF.

The J gene is TRBJ2-7, the V gene TRBV20-1; 13 bases agree with TRBD2. This CDR3 comprises 14 residues. The germline gives CDR1 DFQATT, CDR2 SNEGSKA (reference sequence). The ends lost 4 bases at V and 4 bases at J; junction bases unmatched: 4. CDR3 amino acids: CSATWTSGSYEQYF. DNA for the CDR3: TGCAGTGCTACGTGGACTAGCGGGAGTTACGAGCAGTACTTC.

In its sample, this clonotype was seen many times. The chain combines TRBV6-1 with TRBJ1-2; 7 bases align to TRBD1. J was trimmed by 7 bases and V by 9 bases; bases with no gene match: 8. The CDR3 spans 12 residues. Germline loops: CDR1 MNHNS, CDR2 SASEGT. CDR3 loop: CARTGDRPGYTF. The CDR3 bases are TGTGCCAGAACTGGGGACAGACCTGGCTACACCTTC.

This clonotype was counted many times. This rearrangement joins TRBV30 to TRBJ2-1; TRBD2 matches at 12 bases. V shed 1 base, J shed 4 bases, and the junction held 2 bases outside the gene matches. The CDR3 is 15 residues long. Germline values: CDR1 GTSNPN, CDR2 SVGIG (reference sequence). The DNA for the CDR3 is TGTGCCTGGAGTGGAGGGACTAGCGGGTACAATGAGCAGTTCTTC. Its protein is CAWSGGTSGYNEQFF. The whole variable domain, remainder taken from reference TRBV30 and TRBJ2-1, is SQTIHQWPATLVQPVGSPLSLECTVEGTSNPNLYWYRQAAGRGLQLLFYSVGIGQISSEVPQNLSASRPQDRQFILSSKKLLLSDSGFYLCAWSGGTSGYNEQFFGPGTRLTVL.

V gene TRBV4-1 combines with J gene TRBJ2-3, with D perhaps TRBD1 (5 bases). Germline V gives CDR1 MGHRA, CDR2 YSYEKL. The CDR3 is 13 residues long. Trimming removed 9 bases at V and 0 bases at J, with 10 bases between. The CDR3: CASRTPSTDTQYF. CDR3 sequence (DNA): TGCGCCAGTCGGACACCTAGCACAGATACGCAGTATTTT.

The genes are TRBV3-1 and TRBJ2-1; 9 bases line up with TRBD1. Germline-derived CDR1 and CDR2 are LGHDT and YNNKEL (reference sequence). The CDR3 sequence is 14 residues long. With V trimmed by 8 bases and J by 5 bases, 7 bases remained unmatched. The CDR3 nucleotides read TGTGCCAGCCAAAGGACAGGGGAGAACAATGAGCAGTTCTTC. It yields the protein CASQRTGENNEQFF.

The chain uses TRBV7-9 and TRBJ2-3; TRBD1 aligns across 7 bases. CDR1 and CDR2 (germline): SEHNR, FQNEAQ (reference sequence). Trimming cost V 8 bases and J 0 bases; bases outside gene matches: 8. CDR3 length equals 15 residues. The CDR3 DNA reads as TGTGCCAGCCAGCAGTGGGACAGCAGCACAGATACGCAGTATTTT. Translated: CASQQWDSSTDTQYF.

This clonotype was detected a few times. The genes are TRBV29-1 and TRBJ2-3; 10 bases fit TRBD2. This CDR3 has 14 residues. Germline values: CDR1 SQVTM, CDR2 ANQGSEA. V lost 6 bases, J lost 2 bases, and 5 bases stayed unmatched. CDR3 amino acids: CSVQTSGDTDTQYF. In DNA, the CDR3 is TGCAGCGTACAAACTAGCGGGGACACAGATACGCAGTATTTT.

The gene calls are TRBV25-1 and TRBJ1-1; D not resolved. Germline assignment: CDR1 MGHDK and CDR2 SYGVNS. Trimming pared 5 bases from V and 6 bases from J, leaving 13 bases between. The CDR3 has 13 amino acids. This CDR3 reads CASSPGHPAEAFF. CDR3 sequence (DNA): TGTGCCAGCAGTCCTGGGCATCCCGCTGAAGCTTTCTTT.

The genes are TRBV20-1 and TRBJ2-6; D is ambiguous. V gave up 6 bases and J gave up 0 bases, with 12 bases separating them. CDR3 size: 15 residues. Germline CDR1 and CDR2: DFQATT and SNEGSKA (reference sequence). CDR3 bases: TGCAGTGCCGTGGGGTATAGCTCTGGGGCCAACGTCCTGACTTTC. Its translation is CSAVGYSSGANVLTF.

This clonotype was observed once. The CDR3 region is CASSPGKALGNTIYF. The CDR3 DNA reads TGTGCCAGCAGCCCCGGGAAGGCTCTCGGAAACACCATATATTTT. V gene TRBV9 combines with J gene TRBJ1-3; no clear D gene. From germline, CDR1 is SGDLS and CDR2 YYNGEE. V was trimmed by 4 bases and J by 4 bases, leaving 15 bases between them. The CDR3 spans 15 residues.

This clonotype was counted ten times or more. The chain uses TRBV18 and TRBJ2-7, with 8 bases that match TRBD2. V lost 7 bases and J lost 4; bases outside the gene matches: 9. The CDR3 has 14 amino acids. The germline V gene has CDR1 KGHSH and CDR2 LQKENI. DNA for the CDR3: TGTGCCAGCTTAGACGGGACTAGTGGTTACGAGCAGTACTTC. This encodes CASLDGTSGYEQYF.

The V call is TRBV30, the J call TRBJ1-4; TRBD1 is a possible D gene (5 bases). The germline V and J ends were trimmed by 6 bases and 8 bases, with 13 bases remaining between them. The length of the CDR3 is 12 residues. Germline lookup yields CDR1 GTSNPN and CDR2 SVGIG (reference sequence). The CDR3 coding sequence is TGTGCCTGCCGGAACGAGGGGGAAAAACTGTTTTTT. Protein: CACRNEGEKLFF.

V is TRBV29-1 and J is TRBJ1-5; D is perhaps TRBD1 (5 bases). CDR3 length: 15 residues. V gave up 4 bases and J gave up 0 bases, with 13 bases separating them. Germline CDR1 SQVTM, CDR2 ANQGSEA. CDR3 nucleotide sequence: TGCAGCGTTGCCACCGGGGCTTATAGCAATCAGCCCCAGCATTTT. It specifies CSVATGAYSNQPQHF.

CDR3 in DNA: TGTGCCAGCGAAACGAACAGGGGGGTTCAGCCCCAGCATTTT. Translation: CASETNRGVQPQHF. The chain couples TRBV2 to TRBJ1-5, with 8 nucleotides matching TRBD1. V shed 8 bases and J 6 bases; nucleotides not matched to a gene: 9. The CDR3 extends over 14 amino acids. In germline, CDR1 is SNHLY, CDR2 FYNNEI.

This clonotype was counted many times. The CDR3 coding sequence is TGTGCCAGCAGTGCCCGTATTGGGACTAGGGGGGATCAGCCCCAGCATTTT. Translating gives CASSARIGTRGDQPQHF. The rearrangement links TRBV2 to TRBJ1-5, with TRBD1 as a possible D gene (6 bases). Germline CDR1 and CDR2: SNHLY and FYNNEI. Trimming pared 4 bases from V and 5 bases from J, leaving 21 bases between. This CDR3 contains 17 residues.

This clonotype has a handful of counts. The conserved phenylalanine or tryptophan normally closing the CDR3 is absent here, so this likely arose from a read error. This chain uses TRBV7-3 with TRBJ1-1; 11 bases align to TRBD1. There are 15 residues in the CDR3. In germline, CDR1 is SGHTA, CDR2 FQGTGA. V lost 0 bases, J lost 4 bases, and 1 base stayed unmatched. In DNA, the CDR3 is TGTGCCAGCAGCTTAACGGGACAGGGGGTCACTGAAGCTTTCCTT. Its translation: CASSLTGQGVTEAFL.

This clonotype was seen ten or more times. The J gene is TRBJ2-7, the V gene TRBV18, with D hard to call. Germline V gene lookup returns CDR1 KGHSH and CDR2 LQKENI. The V and J ends lost 2 bases and 3 bases respectively, with 14 bases between them. CDR3 length equals 15 residues. In DNA form, the CDR3 reads TGTGCCAGCTCACCATCAAGAACCCAGGTCTACGAGCAGTACTTC. As protein: CASSPSRTQVYEQYF.